The 3 T cell receptor beta chains below come from one sample, sequenced in a study of cytomegalovirus exposure and HLA in healthy donors. Data came from immunoSEQ multiplex PCR; TCRdb stores just in-frame clones and leaves some out. The sample includes over 120,000 clones, roughly 87% of them seen just once. The sample comprised PBMCs. The receptors originated from a woman aged 18 to 35 in good health and CMV-seropositive.

This clone was observed at least ten times. The chain couples TRBV2 to TRBJ2-7; 9 positions match TRBD1. V was pared by 5 bases and J by 4 bases, with 9 bases of the junction left unmatched. This CDR3 has 15 amino acids. The germline V gene encodes CDR1 SNHLY and CDR2 FYNNEI. CDR3 nucleotide sequence: TGTGCCAGCAGTTCCGGACAGGGGCCACCTTACGAGCAGTACTTC. Its translation is CASSSGQGPPYEQYF.

V usage is TRBV6-6 and J usage is TRBJ1-6, with 9 bases identical to TRBD1. J lost 10 bases, V lost 6 bases, and 7 bases had no gene match. The CDR3 is 14 amino acids. Germline V gene lookup returns CDR1 MNHNY and CDR2 SVGAGI (reference sequence). The CDR3 DNA follows: TGTGCCAGCAGCCAGGACAGGGGTGGCTCACCCCTCCACTTT. It encodes CASSQDRGGSPLHF.

The V and J genes are TRBV6-6 and TRBJ1-6, with 8 nucleotides matching TRBD1. V trimming: 4 bases; J trimming: 9 bases; junction bases outside the gene matches: 5. Germline values: CDR1 MNHNY, CDR2 SVGAGI (reference sequence). The length of the CDR3 is 14 residues. This CDR3 is CASSWRQGFSPLHF. DNA for the CDR3: TGTGCCAGCAGTTGGAGACAGGGGTTTTCACCCCTCCACTTT.